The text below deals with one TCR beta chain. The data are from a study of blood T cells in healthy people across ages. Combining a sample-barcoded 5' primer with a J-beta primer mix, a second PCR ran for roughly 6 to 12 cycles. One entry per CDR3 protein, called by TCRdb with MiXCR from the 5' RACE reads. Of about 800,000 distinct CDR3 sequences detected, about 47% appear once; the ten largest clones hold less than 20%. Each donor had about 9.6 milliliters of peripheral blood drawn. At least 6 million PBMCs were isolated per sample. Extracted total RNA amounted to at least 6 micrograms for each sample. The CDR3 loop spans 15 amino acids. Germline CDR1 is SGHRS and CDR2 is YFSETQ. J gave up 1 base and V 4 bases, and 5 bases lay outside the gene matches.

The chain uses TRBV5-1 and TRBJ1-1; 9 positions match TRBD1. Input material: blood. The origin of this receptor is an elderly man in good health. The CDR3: CASSMGQGGNTEAFF. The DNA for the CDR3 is TGCGCCAGCAGCATGGGACAGGGCGGGAACACTGAAGCTTTCTTT.